This T cell receptor beta chain was obtained from a study of PD-1 blockade in classical Hodgkin lymphoma. Overall study context: Intravenous infusions of nivolumab 3 mg/kg reached patients every 2 weeks. Study-wide results and caveats: The study found that TCR diversity rose significantly by C4D1 in CD4+ but not CD8+ cells.

This CDR3 contains 15 residues. V shed 6 bases and J 3 bases; nucleotides not matched to a gene: 4. The germline CDR1 and CDR2 sequences are MRHNA and SNTAGT. A word on this clone: Its target is not known.

Assay used: immunoSEQ multiplex PCR; TCRdb lists only in-frame clones, some missing. The sample yields approximately 30,000 clones, roughly 80% seen once. In every patient, relapse followed autologous stem cell transplantation, while exposure to brentuximab vedotin differed. By magnetic negative selection, CD4+ T cells were purified from thawed PBMCs. Reported best responses ranged across complete response, partial response or progressive disease. This clonotype was obtained from a human donor with classical Hodgkin lymphoma. The chain links TRBV6-4 to TRBJ2-1, with 11 bases fitting TRBD2. Source: CD4+ T cells from blood, taken at baseline. CDR3 DNA sequence: TGTGCCAGCAGCCCACTAGCGGGGGACTACAATGAGCAGTTCTTC. Encoded protein: CASSPLAGDYNEQFF.